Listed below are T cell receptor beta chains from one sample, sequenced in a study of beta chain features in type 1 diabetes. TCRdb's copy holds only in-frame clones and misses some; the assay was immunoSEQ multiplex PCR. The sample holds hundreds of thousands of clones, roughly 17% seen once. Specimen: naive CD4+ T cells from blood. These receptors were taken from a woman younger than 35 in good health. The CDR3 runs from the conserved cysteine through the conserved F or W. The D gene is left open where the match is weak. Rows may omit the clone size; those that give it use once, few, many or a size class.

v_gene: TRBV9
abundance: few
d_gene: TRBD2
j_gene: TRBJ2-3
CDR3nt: TGTGCCAGCAGCGTCCGTGATAGCGGGAGGGCAACAGATACGCAGTATTTT
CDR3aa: CASSVRDSGRATDTQYF

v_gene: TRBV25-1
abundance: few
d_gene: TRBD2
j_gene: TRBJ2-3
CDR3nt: TGTGCCAGCAGTGAGACTAGCGGGATACCAGATACGCAGTATTTT
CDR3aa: CASSETSGIPDTQYF

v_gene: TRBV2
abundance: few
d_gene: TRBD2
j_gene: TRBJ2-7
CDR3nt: TGTGCCAGCAAAGGACTAGCGGATTTCTACGAGCAGTACTTC
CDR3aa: CASKGLADFYEQYF

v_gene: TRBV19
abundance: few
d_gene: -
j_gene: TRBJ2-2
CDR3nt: TGTGCCAGTAGCGCGGTCTCCACCGGGGAGCTGTTTTTT
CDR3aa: CASSAVSTGELFF

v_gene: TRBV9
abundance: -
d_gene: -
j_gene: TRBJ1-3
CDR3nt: TGTGCCAGCAGCGTAGACACTGGAAACACCATATATTTT
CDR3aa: CASSVDTGNTIYF

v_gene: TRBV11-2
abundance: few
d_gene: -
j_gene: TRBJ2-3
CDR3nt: TGTGCCAGCAGCTTACGGGGAGACCGGCGCACAGATACGCAGTATTTT
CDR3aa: CASSLRGDRRTDTQYF

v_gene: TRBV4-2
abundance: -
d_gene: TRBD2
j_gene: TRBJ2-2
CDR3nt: TGTGCCAGCAGCCAGGAGGTTTCCGGGACTAGAGCCGGGGAGCTGTTTTTT
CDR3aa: CASSQEVSGTRAGELFF

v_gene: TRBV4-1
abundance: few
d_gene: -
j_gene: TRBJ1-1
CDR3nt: TGCGCCAGCAGCCAAGGACTGGGGGCGAGGGCTGAAGCTTTCTTT
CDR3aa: CASSQGLGARAEAFF

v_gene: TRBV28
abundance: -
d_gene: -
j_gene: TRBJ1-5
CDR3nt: TGTGCCAGCAGTTTTCAACCGGGCCCGCGGAAATATAGCAATCAGCCCCAGCATTTT
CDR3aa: CASSFQPGPRKYSNQPQHF

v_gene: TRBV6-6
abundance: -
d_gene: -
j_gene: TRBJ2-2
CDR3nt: TGTGCCAGCAGTAGACTCCAGGGTACCGGGGAGCTGTTTTTT
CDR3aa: CASSRLQGTGELFF

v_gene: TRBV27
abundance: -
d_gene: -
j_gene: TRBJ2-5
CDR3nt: TGTGCCAGCAGTTTATCGAAGGGTCGGACCCAGTACTTC
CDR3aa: CASSLSKGRTQYF

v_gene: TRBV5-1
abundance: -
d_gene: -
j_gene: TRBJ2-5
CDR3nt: TGCGCCAGCAGCTCGACGAAAGAGACCCAGTACTTC
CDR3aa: CASSSTKETQYF

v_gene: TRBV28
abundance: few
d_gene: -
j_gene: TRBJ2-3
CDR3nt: TGTGCCAGCAGCCGACTGCTCACAGATACGCAGTATTTT
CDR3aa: CASSRLLTDTQYF

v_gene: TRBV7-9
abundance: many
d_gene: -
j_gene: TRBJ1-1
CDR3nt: TGTGCCAGCAGCTTAGACAGCAACACTGAAGCTTTCTTT
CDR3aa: CASSLDSNTEAFF

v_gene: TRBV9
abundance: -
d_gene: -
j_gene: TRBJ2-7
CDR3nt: TGTGCCAGCAGCGTAGAGGCGGGCTCGACCTACGAGCAGTACTTC
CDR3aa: CASSVEAGSTYEQYF

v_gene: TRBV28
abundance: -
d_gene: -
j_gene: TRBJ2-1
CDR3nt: TGTGCCAGCAGTTTTTATGGTCACTCCCTATCCATCAATGAGCAGTTCTTC
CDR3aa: CASSFYGHSLSINEQFF

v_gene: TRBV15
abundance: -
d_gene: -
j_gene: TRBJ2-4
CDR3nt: TGTGCCACCAGCAGAATAGGGGCCGGGGGAATAGCCAAAAACATTCAGTACTTC
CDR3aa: CATSRIGAGGIAKNIQYF

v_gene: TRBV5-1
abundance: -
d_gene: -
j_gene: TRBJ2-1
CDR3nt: TGCGCCAGCAAGAGGTCCCCCTACAATGAGCAGTTCTTC
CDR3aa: CASKRSPYNEQFF

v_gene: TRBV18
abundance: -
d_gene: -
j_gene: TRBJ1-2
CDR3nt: TGTGCCAGCTCACCACCGGGCCCAAACTCCTCCGGCTACACCTTC
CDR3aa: CASSPPGPNSSGYTF

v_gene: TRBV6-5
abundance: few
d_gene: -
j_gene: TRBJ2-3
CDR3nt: TGTGCCAGCAGTTGGGCAGCATTCTCCACAGATACGCAGTATTTT
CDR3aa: CASSWAAFSTDTQYF

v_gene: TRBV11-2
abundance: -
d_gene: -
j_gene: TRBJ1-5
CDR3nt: TGTGCCAGCAGCTTAGACAGGTATCAGCCCCAGCATTTT
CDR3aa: CASSLDRYQPQHF

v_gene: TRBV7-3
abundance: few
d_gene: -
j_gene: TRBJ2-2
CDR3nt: TGTGCCAGCCGGGAACAGGGGAACACCGGGGAGCTGTTTTTT
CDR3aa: CASREQGNTGELFF

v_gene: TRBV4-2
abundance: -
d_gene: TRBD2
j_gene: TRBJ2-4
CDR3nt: TGTGCCAGCAGCCCTACTGCGGGCGGGAGTTTTTTGGGAGACATTCAGTACTTC
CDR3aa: CASSPTAGGSFLGDIQYF

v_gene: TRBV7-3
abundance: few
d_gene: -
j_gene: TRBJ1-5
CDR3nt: TGTGCCAGCAGGTCCGGGACAACCGATAATCAGCCCCAGCATTTT
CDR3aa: CASRSGTTDNQPQHF

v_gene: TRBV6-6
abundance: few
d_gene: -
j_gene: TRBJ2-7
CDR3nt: TGTGCCAGCAGCCAGGGAGGGGGTGGCGAGCAGTACTTC
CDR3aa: CASSQGGGGEQYF

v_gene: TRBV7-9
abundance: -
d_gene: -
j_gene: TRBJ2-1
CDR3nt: TGTGCCAGCAGCTGGGACGCCTACAATGAGCAGTTCTTC
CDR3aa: CASSWDAYNEQFF

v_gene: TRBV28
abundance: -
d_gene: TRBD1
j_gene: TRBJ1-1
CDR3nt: TGTGCCAGCAGCCCAGGGGGCTCGGACACTGAAGCTTTCTTT
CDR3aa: CASSPGGSDTEAFF

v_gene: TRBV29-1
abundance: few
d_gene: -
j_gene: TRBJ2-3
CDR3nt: TGCAGCGTCGCACCGGTCACAGATACGCAGTATTTT
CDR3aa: CSVAPVTDTQYF

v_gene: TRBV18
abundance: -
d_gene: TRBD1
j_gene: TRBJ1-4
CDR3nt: TGTGCCAGCTCACCGGCAGGGGGTGAAAAACTGTTTTTT
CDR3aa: CASSPAGGEKLFF

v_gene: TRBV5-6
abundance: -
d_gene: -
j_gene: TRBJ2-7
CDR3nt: TGTGCCAGCAGCGTCTCCTACGAGCAGTACTTC
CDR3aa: CASSVSYEQYF

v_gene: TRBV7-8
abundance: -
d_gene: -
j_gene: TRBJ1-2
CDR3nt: TGTGCCAGCAGCCCGACAGCAAACCCTAACTATGGCTACACCTTC
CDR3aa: CASSPTANPNYGYTF

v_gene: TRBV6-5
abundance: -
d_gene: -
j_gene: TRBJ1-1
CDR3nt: TGTGCCAGCAGTTACGGTGGGAGAAACACTGAAGCTTTCTTT
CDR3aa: CASSYGGRNTEAFF

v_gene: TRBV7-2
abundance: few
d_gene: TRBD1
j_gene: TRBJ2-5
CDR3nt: TGTGCCAGCAGCAATGGACAGGGGGGGGAGACCCAGTACTTC
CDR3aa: CASSNGQGGETQYF

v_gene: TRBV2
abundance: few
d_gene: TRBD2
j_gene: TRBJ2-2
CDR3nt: TGTGCCAGCAAATGGGGGGGTCCGAACACCGGGGAGCTGTTTTTT
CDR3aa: CASKWGGPNTGELFF

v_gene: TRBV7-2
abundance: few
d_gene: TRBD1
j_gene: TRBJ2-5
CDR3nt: TGTGCCAGCAGCCTCACAGGGGGAGAGACCCAGTACTTC
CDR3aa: CASSLTGGETQYF

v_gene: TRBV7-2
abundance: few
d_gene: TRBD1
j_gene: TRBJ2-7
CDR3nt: TGTGCCAGCAACCAGGGGGTCGGGTTCTACGAGCAGTACTTC
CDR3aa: CASNQGVGFYEQYF

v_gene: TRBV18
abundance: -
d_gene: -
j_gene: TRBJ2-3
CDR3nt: TGTGCCAGCTCACCCTATACGTCGGATACGCAGTATTTT
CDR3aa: CASSPYTSDTQYF

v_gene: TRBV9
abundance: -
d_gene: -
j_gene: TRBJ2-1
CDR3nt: TGTGCCAGCAGCGCTACCTCATTCTCCTACAATGAGCAGTTCTTC
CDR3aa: CASSATSFSYNEQFF

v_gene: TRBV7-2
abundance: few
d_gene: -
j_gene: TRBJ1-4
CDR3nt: TGTGCCAGCAGCACGGGGTCAGAAAAACTGTTTTTT
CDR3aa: CASSTGSEKLFF

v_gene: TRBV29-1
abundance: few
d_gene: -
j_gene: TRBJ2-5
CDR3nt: TGCAGCGTTGAAACTTTAGACAGGATACGTGGGGAGCAGTACTTC
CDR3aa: CSVETLDRIRGEQYF

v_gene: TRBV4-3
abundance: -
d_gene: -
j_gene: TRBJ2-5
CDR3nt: TGCGCCAGCAGCCAAGATTTCGTTAGGCTAGAGACCCAGTACTTC
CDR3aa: CASSQDFVRLETQYF

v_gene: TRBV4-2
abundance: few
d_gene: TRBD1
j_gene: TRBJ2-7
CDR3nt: TGTGCCAGCAGCTCCAGACAGGGCAGCACCTACGAGCAGTACTTC
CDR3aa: CASSSRQGSTYEQYF

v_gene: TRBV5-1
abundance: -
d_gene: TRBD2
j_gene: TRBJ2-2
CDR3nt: TGCGCCAGCAGCTTGGACGTCGGACTAGCGGGAGATTCGGTCGGGGAGCTGTTTTTT
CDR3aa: CASSLDVGLAGDSVGELFF

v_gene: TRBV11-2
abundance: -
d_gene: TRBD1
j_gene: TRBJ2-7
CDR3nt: TGTGCCAGCAGTTTACAGGGGGCTGTCAGCTCCTACGAGCAGTACTTC
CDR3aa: CASSLQGAVSSYEQYF

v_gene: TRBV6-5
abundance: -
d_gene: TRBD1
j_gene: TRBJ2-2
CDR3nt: TGTGCCAGCAGGCGACAGGGGATCGACACCGGGGAGCTGTTTTTT
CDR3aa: CASRRQGIDTGELFF